Following are 12 T cell receptor beta chains from one sample sequenced in a study of T-cell memory formation after mild COVID-19. TCRdb redid the calling of the 5' RACE reads with MiXCR, one entry per CDR3 protein. Here the sample spans roughly 120,000 distinct CDR3 sequences, more than 15% being singletons. Specimen: PBMCs or a T cell subset sorted from them (not recorded which). The receptor set was obtained from an adult woman who had mild COVID-19 (a few samples of this study predate the infection). Cell type and time point are not known.

The chain combines TRBV19 with TRBJ2-1; D unresolved. Germline V CDR1 and CDR2: LNHDA, SQIVND (reference sequence). The CDR3 is made up of 15 amino acids. V was shortened by 4 bases and J by 4 bases, with 14 bases between the two germline ends. DNA for the CDR3: TGTGCCAGTAGTAGGGTAGCCCCTCCTTACAATGAGCAGTTCTTC. Protein sequence: CASSRVAPPYNEQFF.

This clonotype was counted only a few times. The V call is TRBV11-2, the J call TRBJ1-3; D ambiguous. Germline V gives CDR1 SGHAT, CDR2 FQNNGV. V was trimmed by 2 bases and J by 0 bases, leaving 8 bases between them. The CDR3 consists of 15 residues. CDR3 amino acids: CASSLKRISGNTIYF. CDR3 sequence (DNA): TGTGCCAGCAGCTTAAAACGGATCTCTGGAAACACCATATATTTT.

The chain uses TRBV29-1 and TRBJ2-1; TRBD2 matches 10 bases. J was trimmed by 5 bases and V by 8 bases; bases with no gene match: 9. The CDR3 is 14 amino acids. Germline lookup yields CDR1 SQVTM and CDR2 ANQGSEA. Written as DNA, the CDR3 is TGCAGCCACAAAAGCGGGAGGGGGAACAATGAGCAGTTCTTC. Translation: CSHKSGRGNNEQFF.

The V call is TRBV6-2 or TRBV6-3, the J call TRBJ2-1, with 8 bases matching TRBD2. Per germline, CDR1 MNHEY and CDR2 SVGEGT. The length of the CDR3 is 16 residues. V trimming: 4 bases; J trimming: 3 bases; junction bases outside the gene matches: 8. The CDR3 DNA sequence: TGTGCCAGCAGTTCCCCCCGAGCGGGAGTCTACAATGAGCAGTTCTTC. Translated, it gives CASSSPRAGVYNEQFF.

A few counts support this clonotype. The chain joins TRBV11-3 to TRBJ2-5, with 10 bases lining up with TRBD2. J was trimmed by 3 bases and V by 4 bases; bases with no gene match: 11. Germline loops: CDR1 SGHNT, CDR2 YENEEA. CDR3 size: 17 residues. CDR3 coding DNA: TGTGCCAGCAGCTCCCCCTTTCTAGCGGGAGTGGAAGAGACCCAGTACTTC. Its protein is CASSSPFLAGVEETQYF.

This chain connects TRBV12-3 or TRBV12-4 to TRBJ1-2; D remains unclear. This CDR3 has 13 amino acids. Trimming took 5 bases from V and 3 from J, leaving 10 bases between them. The CDR3, as DNA: TGTGCCAGCAGTCGCGTTGGGGACTATGGCTACACCTTC. It is translated as CASSRVGDYGYTF.

V gene TRBV20-1 combines with J gene TRBJ2-7, with D unresolved. This CDR3 has 14 amino acids. Germline lookup yields CDR1 DFQATT and CDR2 SNEGSKA (reference sequence). Trimming took off 0 bases at V and 0 bases at J, with 9 bases between the two ends. The CDR3 DNA is TGCAGTGCTAGAGATTACCCCCTCTCCTACGAGCAGTACTTC. Translation: CSARDYPLSYEQYF.

The chain is built from TRBV7-9 and TRBJ1-1; tentatively, D is TRBD1 (5 bases). CDR1 is SEHNR and CDR2 is FQNEAQ in the germline V gene (reference sequence). The CDR3 runs 14 residues. V lost 5 bases to trimming and J lost 7 bases, with 17 bases between them. CDR3 nucleotide sequence: TGTGCCAGCAGCCTGGGGGGGGAAATGTATGAAGCTTTCTTT. As protein: CASSLGGEMYEAFF.

This clonotype was detected once. The V and J genes are TRBV11-2 and TRBJ2-7; D unclear. Germline V gene lookup returns CDR1 SGHAT and CDR2 FQNNGV. This CDR3 region has 13 residues. Deletions cut 5 bases from V and 4 bases from J, with 12 bases between. In nucleotides, the CDR3 is TGTGCCAGCAGCCCTCTCACCACGTACGAGCAGTACTTC. Translated, it gives CASSPLTTYEQYF.

The rearrangement uses TRBV7-9 and TRBJ1-4; no clear D gene. V was trimmed by 5 bases and J by 7 bases, leaving 8 bases between them. This CDR3 is built from 12 residues. Germline lookup yields CDR1 SEHNR and CDR2 FQNEAQ (reference sequence). CDR3: CASSLPGEKLFF. The CDR3, as DNA: TGTGCCAGCAGCCTTCCGGGTGAAAAACTGTTTTTT.

J is TRBJ2-2 and V is TRBV6-5; D gene unclear. The CDR3 length is 15 residues. Trimming cost V 0 bases and J 4 bases, with 9 bases left between them. From germline, CDR1 is MNHEY and CDR2 SVGAGI. The CDR3: CASSYSQTATGELFF. The CDR3, as DNA: TGTGCCAGCAGTTACTCTCAGACCGCCACCGGGGAGCTGTTTTTT.

This clonotype turned up a few times. V is TRBV15 and J is TRBJ2-7; a weak D match, TRBD2 (6 bases). In germline, CDR1 is LNHNV, CDR2 YYDKDF (reference sequence). CDR3 length equals 17 residues. Trimming left V 2 bases short and J 6 bases short, with 23 bases between. CDR3 sequence: CATSRRIGTVPGGEQYF. CDR3 DNA: TGTGCCACCAGCAGACGGATTGGGACCGTCCCCGGGGGCGAGCAGTACTTC.